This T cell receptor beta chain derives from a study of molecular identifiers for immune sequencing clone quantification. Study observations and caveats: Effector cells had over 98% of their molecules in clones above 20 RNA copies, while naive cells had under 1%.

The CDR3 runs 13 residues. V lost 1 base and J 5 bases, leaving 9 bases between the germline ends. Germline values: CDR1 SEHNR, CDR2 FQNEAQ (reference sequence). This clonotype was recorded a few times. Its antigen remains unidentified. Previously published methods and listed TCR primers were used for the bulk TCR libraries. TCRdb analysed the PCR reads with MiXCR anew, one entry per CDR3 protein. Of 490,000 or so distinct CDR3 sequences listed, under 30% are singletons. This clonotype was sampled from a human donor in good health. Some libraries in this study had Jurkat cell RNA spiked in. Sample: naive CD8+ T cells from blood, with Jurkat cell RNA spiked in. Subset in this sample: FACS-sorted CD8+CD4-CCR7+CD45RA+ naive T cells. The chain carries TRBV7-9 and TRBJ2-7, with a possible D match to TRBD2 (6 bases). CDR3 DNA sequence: TGTGCCAGCAGCTTAGGCGGGGTCCACGAGCAGTACTTC. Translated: CASSLGGVHEQYF.